This T cell receptor (beta chain) came from a study of read filtering for tumor transcriptome and immune sequencing. The wider study: Roughly 8 patients were R-ISS I, 16 were R-ISS II, about seven were R-ISS III.

This library used approximately 390 ng RNA and molecular barcoded adaptors spanning alpha/delta and beta/gamma chains. Using its own MiXCR run on the reads, TCRdb lists one record per CDR3 protein. In the table there are around 25,000 distinct CDR3 sequences, about 22% of which are singletons. Study observations and caveats: Even smaller IR-seq throughput identified most shared clonotypes. Approximately 82% of IR-seq clonotypes had a single read, yet these held roughly 3.8% of reads. The CD138-negative fraction was mixed bone marrow immune cells, not pure T cells.

As to this clonotype: Its antigen remains unknown. This may stem from a read error, because a much larger clone lies one nucleotide away.

The TCR originated in a donor at least 40 years old with multiple myeloma. The sequenced material came from a population of CD138-negative cells sorted from bone marrow.

The CDR3 coding sequence is TGTGCCAGCAGGAGGGAGGCAGAGACCCAGTACTTC. It codes for CASRREAETQYF. The V call is TRBV12-3 or TRBV12-4, the J call TRBJ2-5; tentative D call: TRBD2 (6 bases). The CDR3 has 12 residues. With 6 bases removed from V and 4 bases from J, the gap between germline ends came to 9 bases.